Listed here is a single T cell receptor (beta chain). Under the authors' procedure: Researchers report that nucleated cell counts were estimated from reference gene primer amplification. The method was immunoSEQ multiplex PCR; TCRdb's version includes in-frame clones alone and lacks a portion of them. Clone size and the V and J calls come from that table; the DNA yielded D and trimming. The sample consists of some 100,000 clones, approximately 80% of them appearing once. This entry belongs to a study of blood T cell repertoires in COVID-19. Study details: The samples span acute and convalescent COVID-19 from the United States, Italy and Spain. The analysed material was cDNA or gDNA that came from T cells, B-cell-depleted T cells, or PBMCs.

This receptor was identified in a woman between 45 and 65 years old with acute or convalescent COVID-19. Sequencing used peripheral blood.

The CDR3 DNA reads TGCGCCAGCAGCTTGCCCAGTCCCAGCTCTGGAAACACCATATATTTT. This translates into CASSLPSPSSGNTIYF. V usage is TRBV5-1 and J usage is TRBJ1-3; the D is unclear. From germline, CDR1 is SGHRS and CDR2 YFSETQ. The CDR3 contains 16 residues. With 1 base removed from V and 0 bases from J, the gap between germline ends came to 11 bases.